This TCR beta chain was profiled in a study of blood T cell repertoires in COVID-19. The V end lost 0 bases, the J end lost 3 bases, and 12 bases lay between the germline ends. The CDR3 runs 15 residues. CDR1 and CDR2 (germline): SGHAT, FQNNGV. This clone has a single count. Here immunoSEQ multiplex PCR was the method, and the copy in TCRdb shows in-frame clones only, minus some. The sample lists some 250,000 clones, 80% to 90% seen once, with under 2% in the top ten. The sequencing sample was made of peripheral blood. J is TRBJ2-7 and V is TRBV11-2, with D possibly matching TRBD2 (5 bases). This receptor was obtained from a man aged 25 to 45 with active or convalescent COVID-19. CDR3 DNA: TGTGCCAGCAGCTTAGAATCCCGGGGAGACTACGAGCAGTACTTC. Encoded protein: CASSLESRGDYEQYF. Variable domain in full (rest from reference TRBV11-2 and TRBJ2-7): EAGVAQSPRYKIIEKRQSVAFWCNPISGHATLYWYQQILGQGPKLLIQFQNNGVVDDSQLPKDRFSAERLKGVDSTLKIQPAKLEDSAVYLCASSLESRGDYEQYFGPGTRLTVT.